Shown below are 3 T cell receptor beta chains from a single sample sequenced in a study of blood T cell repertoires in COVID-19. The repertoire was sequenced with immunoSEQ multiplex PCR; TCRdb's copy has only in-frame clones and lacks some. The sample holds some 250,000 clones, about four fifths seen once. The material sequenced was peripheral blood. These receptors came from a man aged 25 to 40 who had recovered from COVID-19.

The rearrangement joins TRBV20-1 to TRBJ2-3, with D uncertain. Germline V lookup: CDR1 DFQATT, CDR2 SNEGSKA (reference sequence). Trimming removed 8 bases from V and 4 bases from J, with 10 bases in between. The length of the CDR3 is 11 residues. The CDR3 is CSSLDSDTQYF. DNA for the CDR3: TGCAGTTCCTTAGACTCAGATACGCAGTATTTT.

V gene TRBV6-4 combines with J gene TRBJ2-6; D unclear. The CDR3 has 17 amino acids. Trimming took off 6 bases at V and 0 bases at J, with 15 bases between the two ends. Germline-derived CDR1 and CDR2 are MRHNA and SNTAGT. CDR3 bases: TGTGCCAGCAGCAGTTTTCCCGCTAGCTCTGGGGCCAACGTCCTGACTTTC. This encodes CASSSFPASSGANVLTF.

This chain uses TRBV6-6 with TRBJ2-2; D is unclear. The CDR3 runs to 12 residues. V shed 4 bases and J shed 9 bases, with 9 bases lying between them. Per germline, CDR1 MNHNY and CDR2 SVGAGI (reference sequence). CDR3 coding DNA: TGTGCCAGCAGTTTTATTCAGAGGGAGCTGTTTTTT. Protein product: CASSFIQRELFF.